This TCR beta chain appears in the sequencing data of a study of blood T cell repertoires in COVID-19. Background on the study: Samples came from the United States, Italy and Spain, spanning acute and convalescent COVID-19.

Source study methods: Estimation of nucleated cell counts was performed using reference gene primer amplification. Here immunoSEQ multiplex PCR was the method, and the copy in TCRdb shows in-frame clones only, minus some. The DNA was the basis for D and trimming; V, J and clone size are from that table. Among roughly 230,000 clones listed, 80% to 85% were seen once. All recovered Cohort 3 donors got two negative PCRs, got clearance, or saw symptom resolution. This clone was seen a few times. The sequence was collected from a man in his fifties who had recovered from COVID-19. The specimen was PBMCs or T cells enriched from blood (not recorded which).

CDR3 bases: TGTGCCGTCCAGGTGGGGGGAGGTCAGCCCCAGCATTTT. It codes for CAVQVGGGQPQHF. This sequence joins TRBV2 and TRBJ1-5, with D possibly being TRBD1 (5 bases). Per the germline V gene, CDR1 is SNHLY and CDR2 is FYNNEI. V lost 11 bases to trimming and J lost 6 bases, with 17 bases between them. The CDR3 is made up of 13 amino acids.